In its sample, the clone carrying this T cell receptor beta chain is medium-sized (0.01 to 0.1%). Antigen unknown. After removal of 6 bases from V and 4 bases from J, the junction contained 9 bases not matched to a gene. In germline, CDR1 is SGDLS, CDR2 YYNGEE. The CDR3 consists of 15 residues. This entry comes from a study of vaccination effects on CD4 cells after COVID-19. Background on the study: Expansion with viral peptide pools was applied to antigen-specific CD4+ T cells by the ViraFEST assay prior to sequencing.

CD4+ T cell isolation took place after nine to eleven days of culture. The person had PCR-confirmed SARS-CoV-2 infection between March and December 2020. Researchers swapped half the medium for IL-2 medium on both days 3 and 7. Repertoires were generated with immunoSEQ multiplex PCR, while TCRdb's copy carries only in-frame clones and drops some. The sample includes 50,000 to 70,000 clones, just over 70% of them seen just once. The starting material was CD4+ T cells from PBMCs cultured without peptide, obtained before COVID-19 vaccination. The genes are TRBV9 and TRBJ2-5; 10 bases map to TRBD2. This TCR came from a human donor who had a prior SARS-CoV-2 infection. The CDR3 coding sequence is TGTGCCAGCACCCCGATAGCGGGAGGTTTAGAGACCCAGTACTTC. Translated: CASTPIAGGLETQYF.